One and the same sample provided the 18 T cell receptor beta chains below, sequenced in a study of blood T cell repertoires in COVID-19. TCRdb keeps only in-frame clones here, not all; method: immunoSEQ multiplex PCR. There are 110,000 to 150,000 clones in the sample; 70% to 90% occur only once, and 1.5% lies in the top ten. Specimen: peripheral blood. The receptors come from a woman aged 55 to 70 with acute or convalescent COVID-19.

This sequence joins TRBV29-1 and TRBJ1-2; D gene ambiguous. V lost 4 bases and J lost 7, with 13 bases in between. The length of the CDR3 is 12 residues. CDR1 and CDR2 (germline): SQVTM, ANQGSEA. CDR3 region: CSVGGGSAGYTF. CDR3 DNA: TGCAGCGTTGGGGGTGGGAGTGCTGGCTACACCTTC.

This clone was recorded once. The chain carries TRBV6-5 and TRBJ1-1; 9 nucleotides match TRBD1. This CDR3 spans 14 amino acids. Per the germline V gene, CDR1 is MNHEY and CDR2 is SVGAGI. The V segment lost 6 bases and the J segment 4 bases; nucleotides outside the gene matches: 6. The CDR3 coding sequence is TGTGCCAGCAGACAGGGGGCGCTCGGCACTGAAGCTTTCTTT. Translation gives CASRQGALGTEAFF.

V usage is TRBV7-9 and J usage is TRBJ2-1, with D perhaps TRBD2 (5 bases). Germline V CDR1 and CDR2: SEHNR, FQNEAQ (reference sequence). The CDR3 covers 17 residues. With 5 bases removed from V and 0 bases from J, the gap between germline ends came to 17 bases. The CDR3 region is CASSPYLSGSSYNEQFF. For the CDR3, the DNA is TGTGCCAGCAGCCCATACCTCAGCGGTAGCTCCTACAATGAGCAGTTCTTC.

V usage is TRBV6-5 and J usage is TRBJ2-1, with 8 bases fitting TRBD1. The CDR3 extends over 16 amino acids. The germline V gene encodes CDR1 MNHEY and CDR2 SVGAGI. V shed 0 bases and J 8 bases; nucleotides not matched to a gene: 9. The DNA of the CDR3 is TGTGCCAGCAGTTACTCGAGGACAGGGATTAGGGATGAGCAGTTCTTC. This encodes CASSYSRTGIRDEQFF.

This clone was seen just once. The CDR3 nucleotides are TGTGCCAGCAGCCAAGTCTCAGGGGAGCAGTTCTTC. This codes for CASSQVSGEQFF. This chain connects TRBV3-1 (or the pseudogene TRBV3-2) to TRBJ2-1; D perhaps matches TRBD1 (5 bases). From germline, CDR1 is LGHDT and CDR2 YNNKEL (reference sequence). The CDR3 sequence is 12 residues long. The V and J ends lost 1 base and 10 bases respectively, with 8 bases between them.

The J gene is TRBJ1-1, the V gene TRBV28, with TRBD1 matching over 7 bases. CDR1 is MDHEN and CDR2 is SYDVKM in the germline V gene. The V and J ends lost 6 bases and 10 bases, in that order; junction bases with no gene match: 5. This CDR3 comprises 11 residues. CDR3 protein: CASSKGGSAFF. The CDR3 DNA reads as TGTGCCAGCAGCAAAGGGGGCTCAGCTTTCTTT.

The chain is built from TRBV30 and TRBJ1-5, with 8 bases identical to TRBD1. The V segment lost 0 bases and the J segment 6 bases; nucleotides outside the gene matches: 7. There are 15 residues in the CDR3. Germline V gene data show CDR1 as GTSNPN and CDR2 as SVGIG (reference sequence). DNA for the CDR3: TGTGCCTGGAGTGTAGGGGACAGGTTTAGTCAGCCCCAGCATTTT. Encoded protein: CAWSVGDRFSQPQHF.

The rearrangement links TRBV5-1 to TRBJ2-5; 8 bases map to TRBD2. V gave up 7 bases and J gave up 6 bases; unmatched junction bases: 11. The length of the CDR3 is 14 residues. Germline V gives CDR1 SGHRS, CDR2 YFSETQ. The CDR3 is CASGTSGGQKTQYF. CDR3 sequence (DNA): TGCGCCAGCGGCACTTCGGGGGGGCAGAAGACCCAGTACTTC.

Points on this clone: Mismatch with germline at one junction end may stem from a read error. The chain is built from TRBV7-2 and TRBJ1-4; D unresolved. The germline CDR1 and CDR2 sequences are SGHTA and FQGNSA. CDR3 length equals 18 residues. This chain's CDR3 is CASSLPGPGFATSEKLFF. CDR3 nucleotides: TGTGCCAGCAGCCTTCCGGGCCCCGGATTTGCAACTAGTGAAAAACTGTTTTTT.

The CDR3 nucleotides read TGCGCCAGCAGCCAAGGCCTACTAGCGGGGGGGCCTACATATAATGAGCAGTTCTTC. Amino acid sequence: CASSQGLLAGGPTYNEQFF. The chain links TRBV4-1 to TRBJ2-1; TRBD2 matches 13 bases. Trimming at V came to 1 base and at J to 7 bases, leaving 13 bases not matched to a gene. This CDR3 contains 19 residues. From germline, CDR1 is MGHRA and CDR2 YSYEKL.

This chain joins TRBV10-3 and TRBJ1-5, with D maybe TRBD1 (6 bases). Between the trimmed V and J ends, which lost 3 bases and 5 bases, there was a span of 11 bases. CDR1 is ENHRY, CDR2 SYGVKD, per germline. This CDR3 spans 14 amino acids. The CDR3 spells CAISEADSYQPQHF. CDR3 bases: TGTGCCATCAGTGAAGCGGACAGTTATCAGCCCCAGCATTTT.

The sample holds a few counts of this clone. The chain joins TRBV9 to TRBJ1-2, with a tentative D call TRBD1 (6 bases). CDR1 is SGDLS, CDR2 YYNGEE, per germline. This CDR3 comprises 13 residues. V was trimmed by 0 bases and J by 7 bases, leaving 10 bases between them. This CDR3 reads CASSVDGQSGYTF. DNA of the CDR3: TGTGCCAGCAGCGTAGATGGACAGAGTGGCTACACCTTC.

The CDR3: CASSLSGAGPSSYNEQFF. Written as DNA, the CDR3 is TGCGCCAGCAGCCTTTCCGGCGCAGGGCCCAGCTCCTACAATGAGCAGTTCTTC. The V and J genes are TRBV4-3 and TRBJ2-1; tentatively, D is TRBD1 (5 bases). The CDR3 has 18 amino acids. Germline CDR1 is LGHNA and CDR2 is YSLEER. Between the trimmed V and J ends, which lost 4 bases and 0 bases, there was a span of 19 bases.

This sequence joins TRBV7-2 and TRBJ1-2; D not certain. The CDR3 is 14 amino acids. V was trimmed by 3 bases and J by 2 bases, leaving 10 bases between them. Germline V gives CDR1 SGHTA, CDR2 FQGNSA. The CDR3 spells CASSFEVGNYGYTF. CDR3 coding DNA: TGTGCCAGCAGCTTCGAGGTCGGGAACTATGGCTACACCTTC.

This clone has only one observation. This sequence joins TRBV6-1 and TRBJ2-7; D remains unclear. In germline, CDR1 is MNHNS, CDR2 SASEGT. Trimming removed 1 base at V and 7 bases at J, with 11 bases between. The CDR3 runs 13 residues. The CDR3 bases are TGTGCCAGCAGTGAAGGAGGAAAAAGGGAGCAGTACTTC. It codes for CASSEGGKREQYF.

This clone was observed once. The chain carries TRBV6-5 and TRBJ1-1; TRBD1 matches 9 bases. The germline gives CDR1 MNHEY, CDR2 SVGAGI. The CDR3 runs to 16 residues. V lost 2 bases and J lost 6; bases outside the gene matches: 10. Written as DNA, the CDR3 is TGTGCCAGCAGTTACACTACAGGGGGCGGGGCCCCTGAAGCTTTCTTT. Encoded protein: CASSYTTGGGAPEAFF.

The gene calls are TRBV7-9 and TRBJ1-2, with 10 nucleotides matching TRBD1. CDR3 length: 15 residues. The germline CDR1 and CDR2 sequences are SEHNR and FQNEAQ (reference sequence). V shed 1 base and J 4 bases; nucleotides not matched to a gene: 3. This chain's CDR3 is CASSLDGTGAYGYTF. CDR3 in DNA: TGTGCCAGCAGCTTAGATGGGACAGGGGCCTATGGCTACACCTTC.

The chain carries TRBV2 and TRBJ1-3; D is perhaps TRBD1 (6 bases). The germline gives CDR1 SNHLY, CDR2 FYNNEI. Trimming took off 1 base at V and 6 bases at J, with 13 bases between the two ends. The CDR3 has 15 residues. DNA for the CDR3: TGTGCCAGCAGTGAAGGAGGGGGACAAGTAAACACCATATATTTT. Its protein is CASSEGGGQVNTIYF.